The source of this TCR beta chain is a study of technical replicates of blood from several donors. Looked up from germline, CDR1 is SGHRS and CDR2 is YFSETQ. The CDR3 totals 19 residues. V lost 0 bases and J lost 1; bases outside the gene matches: 14. The protocol was immunoSEQ multiplex PCR, while the TCRdb copy is restricted to in-frame clones and leaves out a portion. The sample holds roughly 80,000 clones, about 92% seen once. What was sequenced was T cells isolated from PBMCs. The rearrangement links TRBV5-1 to TRBJ2-5; 8 nucleotides line up with TRBD1. This clonotype was sampled from a human donor in good health. The CDR3 nucleotides read TGCGCCAGCAGCTTGGTTCAGGGGGCGATTGGGTGGAGCCAAGAGACCCAGTACTTC. Translating gives CASSLVQGAIGWSQETQYF.